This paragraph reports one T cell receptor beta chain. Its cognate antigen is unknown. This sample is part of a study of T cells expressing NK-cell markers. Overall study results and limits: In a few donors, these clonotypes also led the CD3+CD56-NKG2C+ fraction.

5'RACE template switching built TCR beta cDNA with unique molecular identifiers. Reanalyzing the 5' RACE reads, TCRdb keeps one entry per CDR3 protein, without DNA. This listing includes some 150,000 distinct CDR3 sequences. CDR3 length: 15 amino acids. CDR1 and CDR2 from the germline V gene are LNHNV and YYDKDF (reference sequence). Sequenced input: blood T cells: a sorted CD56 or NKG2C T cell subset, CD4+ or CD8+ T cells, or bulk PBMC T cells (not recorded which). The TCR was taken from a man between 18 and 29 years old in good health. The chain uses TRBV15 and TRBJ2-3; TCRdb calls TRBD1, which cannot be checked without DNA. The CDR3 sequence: CATSGKGAATDTQYF.